The clone carrying this TCR beta chain was observed at least ten times. Its antigen is currently unknown. TCRdb re-derived calls from the 5' RACE reads in MiXCR, one entry per CDR3 protein. The data hold 450,000 to 650,000 distinct CDR3 sequences, with 7.5% to 10% observed a single time. The data were taken from a study of identical twins. Study-level results: Twins shared out-of-frame alpha sequences with excess low generation probability. It was cross-sectional statistical analysis, not following the same donors, that the conclusions relied on.

These data also featured in a second study, about yellow fever vaccine responses in identical twins. In that study: Convergence reportedly seemed to mark part of the twins' vaccine T cell response, with personalization marking the rest.

The receptor comes from a woman under 30 in good health. The sequencing sample was made of PBMCs.

The DNA for the CDR3 is TGTGCCAGCAGCCAAGAAATCTGGGGACCCACAGATACGCAGTATTTT. Translation: CASSQEIWGPTDTQYF. This chain uses TRBV3-1 with TRBJ2-3; tentatively, D is TRBD1 or TRBD2 (5 bases each). Germline CDR1 and CDR2: LGHDT and YNNKEL (reference sequence). Trimming removed 0 bases at V and 2 bases at J, with 12 bases between. CDR3 length equals 16 residues.